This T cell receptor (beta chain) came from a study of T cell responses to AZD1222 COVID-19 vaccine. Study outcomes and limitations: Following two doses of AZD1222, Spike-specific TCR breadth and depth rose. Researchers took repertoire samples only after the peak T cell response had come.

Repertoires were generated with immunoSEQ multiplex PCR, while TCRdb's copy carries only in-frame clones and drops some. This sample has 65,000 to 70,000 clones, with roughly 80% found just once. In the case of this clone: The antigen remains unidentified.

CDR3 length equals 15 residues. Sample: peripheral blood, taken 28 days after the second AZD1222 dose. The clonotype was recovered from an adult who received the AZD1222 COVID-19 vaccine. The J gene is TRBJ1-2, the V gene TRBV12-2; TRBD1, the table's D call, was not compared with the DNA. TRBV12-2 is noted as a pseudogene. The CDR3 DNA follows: TGTGCAAGTCGCTTGTACAGGGCCCTTAACTATGGCTACACCTTC. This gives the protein CASRLYRALNYGYTF.